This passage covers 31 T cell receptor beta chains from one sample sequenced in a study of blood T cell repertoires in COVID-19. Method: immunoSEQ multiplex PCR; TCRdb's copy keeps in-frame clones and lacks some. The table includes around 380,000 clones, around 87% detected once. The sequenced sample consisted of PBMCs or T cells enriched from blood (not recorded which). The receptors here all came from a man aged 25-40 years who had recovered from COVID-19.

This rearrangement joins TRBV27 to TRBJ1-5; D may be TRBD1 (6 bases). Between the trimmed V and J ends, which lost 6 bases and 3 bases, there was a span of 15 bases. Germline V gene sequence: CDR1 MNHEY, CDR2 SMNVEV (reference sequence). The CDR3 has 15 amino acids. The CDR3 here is CASSPDTGFNQPQHF. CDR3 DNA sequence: TGTGCCAGCAGCCCGGATACAGGGTTCAATCAGCCCCAGCATTTT.

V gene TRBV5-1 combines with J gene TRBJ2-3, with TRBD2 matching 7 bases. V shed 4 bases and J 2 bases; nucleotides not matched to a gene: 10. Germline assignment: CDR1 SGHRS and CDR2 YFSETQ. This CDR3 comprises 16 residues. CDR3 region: CASSLQSGGFTDTQYF. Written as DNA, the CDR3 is TGCGCCAGCAGCCTCCAGTCGGGGGGATTCACAGATACGCAGTATTTT.

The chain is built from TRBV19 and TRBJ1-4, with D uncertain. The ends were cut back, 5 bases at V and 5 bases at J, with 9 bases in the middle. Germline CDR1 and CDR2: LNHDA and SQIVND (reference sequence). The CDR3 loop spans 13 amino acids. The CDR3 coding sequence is TGTGCCAGTAGTCTGTTGAGGAATGAAAAACTGTTTTTT. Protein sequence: CASSLLRNEKLFF.

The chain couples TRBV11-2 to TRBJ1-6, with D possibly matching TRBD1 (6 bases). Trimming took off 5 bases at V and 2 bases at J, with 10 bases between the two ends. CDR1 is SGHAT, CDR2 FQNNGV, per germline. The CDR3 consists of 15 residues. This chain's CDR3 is CASSLGQTYNSPLHF. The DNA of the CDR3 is TGTGCCAGCAGCCTCGGACAGACCTATAATTCACCCCTCCACTTT.

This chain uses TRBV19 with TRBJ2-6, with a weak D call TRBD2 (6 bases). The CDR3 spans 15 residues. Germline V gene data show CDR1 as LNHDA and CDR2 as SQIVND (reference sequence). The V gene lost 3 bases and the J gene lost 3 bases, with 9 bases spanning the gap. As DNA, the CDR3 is TGTGCCAGTAGTATGTTGCGGGATGGGGCCAACGTCCTGACTTTC. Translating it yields CASSMLRDGANVLTF.

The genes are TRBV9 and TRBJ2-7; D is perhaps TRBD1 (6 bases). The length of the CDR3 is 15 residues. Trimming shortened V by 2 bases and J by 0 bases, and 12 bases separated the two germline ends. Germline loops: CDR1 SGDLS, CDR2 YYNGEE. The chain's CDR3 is CASSVGTGSSYEQYF. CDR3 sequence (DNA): TGTGCCAGCAGCGTCGGAACAGGGAGCTCCTACGAGCAGTACTTC.

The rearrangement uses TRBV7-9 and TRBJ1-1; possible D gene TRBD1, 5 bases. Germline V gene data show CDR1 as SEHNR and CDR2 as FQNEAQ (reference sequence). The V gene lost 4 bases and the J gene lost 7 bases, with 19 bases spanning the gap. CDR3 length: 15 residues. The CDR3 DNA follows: TGTGCCAGCAGCTCGCACGACAGACCCCCCGATGAAGCTTTCTTT. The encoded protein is CASSSHDRPPDEAFF. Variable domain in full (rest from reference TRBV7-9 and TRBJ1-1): DTGVSQNPRHKITKRGQNVTFRCDPISEHNRLYWYRQTLGQGPEFLTYFQNEAQLEKSRLLSDRFSAERPKGSFSTLEIQRTEQGDSAMYLCASSSHDRPPDEAFFGQGTRLTVV.

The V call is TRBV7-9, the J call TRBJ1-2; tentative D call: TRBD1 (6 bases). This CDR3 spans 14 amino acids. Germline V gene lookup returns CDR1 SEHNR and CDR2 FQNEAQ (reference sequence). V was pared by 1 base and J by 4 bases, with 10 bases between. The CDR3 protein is CASSLGRDIYGYTF. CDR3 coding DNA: TGTGCCAGCAGCTTAGGCCGGGACATCTATGGCTACACCTTC.

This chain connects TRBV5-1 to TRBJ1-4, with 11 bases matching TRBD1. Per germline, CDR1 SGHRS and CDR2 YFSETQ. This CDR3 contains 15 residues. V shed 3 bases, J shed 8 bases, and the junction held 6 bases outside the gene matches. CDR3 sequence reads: CASSWTGGAEEKLFF. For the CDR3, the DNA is TGCGCCAGCAGCTGGACAGGGGGCGCAGAGGAAAAACTGTTTTTT.

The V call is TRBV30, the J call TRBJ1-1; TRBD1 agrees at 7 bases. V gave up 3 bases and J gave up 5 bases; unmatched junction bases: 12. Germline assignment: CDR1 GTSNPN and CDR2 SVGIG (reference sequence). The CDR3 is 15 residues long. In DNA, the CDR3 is TGTGCCTGGAGGGGGACAGTCGAGGGCAGGACTGAAGCTTTCTTT. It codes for CAWRGTVEGRTEAFF.

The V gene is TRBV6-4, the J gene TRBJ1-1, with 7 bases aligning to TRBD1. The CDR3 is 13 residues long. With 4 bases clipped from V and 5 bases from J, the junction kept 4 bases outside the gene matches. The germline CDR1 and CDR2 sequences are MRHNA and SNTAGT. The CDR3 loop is CASSATGRTEAFF. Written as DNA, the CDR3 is TGTGCCAGCAGTGCGACAGGGCGGACTGAAGCTTTCTTT.

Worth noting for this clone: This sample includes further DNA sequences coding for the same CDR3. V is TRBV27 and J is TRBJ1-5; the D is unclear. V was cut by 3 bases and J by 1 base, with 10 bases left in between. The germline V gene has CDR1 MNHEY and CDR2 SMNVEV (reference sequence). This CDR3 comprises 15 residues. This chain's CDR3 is CASSFNPGSNQPQHF. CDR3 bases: TGTGCCAGCAGTTTTAACCCGGGGAGCAATCAGCCCCAGCATTTT.

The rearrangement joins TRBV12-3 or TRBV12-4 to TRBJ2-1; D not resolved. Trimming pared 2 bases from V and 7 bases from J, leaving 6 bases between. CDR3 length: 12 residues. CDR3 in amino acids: CASSLIVNEQFF. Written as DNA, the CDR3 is TGTGCCAGCAGTTTAATAGTAAATGAGCAGTTCTTC.

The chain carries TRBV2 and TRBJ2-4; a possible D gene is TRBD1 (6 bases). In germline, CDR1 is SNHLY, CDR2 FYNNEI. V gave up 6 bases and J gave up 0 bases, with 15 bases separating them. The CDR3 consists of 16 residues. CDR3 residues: CASRGVGQLAKNIQYF. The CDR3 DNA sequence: TGTGCCAGCAGAGGAGTAGGACAGTTAGCCAAAAACATTCAGTACTTC.

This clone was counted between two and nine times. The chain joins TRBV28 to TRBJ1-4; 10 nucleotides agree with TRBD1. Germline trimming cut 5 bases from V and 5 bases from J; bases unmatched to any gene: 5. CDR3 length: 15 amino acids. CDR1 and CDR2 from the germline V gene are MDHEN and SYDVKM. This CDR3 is CASSGPGQGNEKLFF. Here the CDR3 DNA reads TGTGCCAGCAGTGGACCGGGACAGGGGAATGAAAAACTGTTTTTT.

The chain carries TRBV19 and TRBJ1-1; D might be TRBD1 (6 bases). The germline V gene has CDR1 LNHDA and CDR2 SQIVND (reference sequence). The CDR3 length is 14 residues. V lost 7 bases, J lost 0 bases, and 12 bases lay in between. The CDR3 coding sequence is TGTGCCAGTAATCCGGGACACCTGAACACTGAAGCTTTCTTT. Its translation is CASNPGHLNTEAFF.

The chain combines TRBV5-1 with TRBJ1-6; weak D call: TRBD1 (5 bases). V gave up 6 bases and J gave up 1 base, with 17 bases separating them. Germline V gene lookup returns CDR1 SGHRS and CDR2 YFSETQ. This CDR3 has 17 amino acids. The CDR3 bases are TGCGCCAGCACTTTCGGGGGGTCGAGATCCTATAATTCACCCCTCCACTTT. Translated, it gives CASTFGGSRSYNSPLHF.

The CDR3 here is CASSPLGQGWSEAFF. The CDR3 bases are TGTGCCAGCAGTCCCCTAGGGCAGGGATGGTCTGAAGCTTTCTTT. The chain combines TRBV27 with TRBJ1-1, with a tentative D call TRBD1 (5 bases). CDR3 length equals 15 residues. CDR1 is MNHEY and CDR2 is SMNVEV in the germline V gene (reference sequence). Trimming stripped 5 bases from V and 6 bases from J, with 19 bases between.

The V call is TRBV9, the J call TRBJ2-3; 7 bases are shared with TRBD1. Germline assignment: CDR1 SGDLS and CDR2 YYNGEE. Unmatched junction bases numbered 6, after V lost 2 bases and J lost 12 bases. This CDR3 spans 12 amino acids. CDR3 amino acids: CASSVATGYQYF. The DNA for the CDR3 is TGTGCCAGCAGCGTCGCGACAGGGTATCAGTATTTT.

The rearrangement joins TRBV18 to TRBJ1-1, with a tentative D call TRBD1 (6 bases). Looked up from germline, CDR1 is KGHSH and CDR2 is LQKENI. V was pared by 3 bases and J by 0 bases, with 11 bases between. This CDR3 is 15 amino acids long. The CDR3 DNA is TGTGCCAGCTCACCCGCCAGGGGTATGAACACTGAAGCTTTCTTT. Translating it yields CASSPARGMNTEAFF.

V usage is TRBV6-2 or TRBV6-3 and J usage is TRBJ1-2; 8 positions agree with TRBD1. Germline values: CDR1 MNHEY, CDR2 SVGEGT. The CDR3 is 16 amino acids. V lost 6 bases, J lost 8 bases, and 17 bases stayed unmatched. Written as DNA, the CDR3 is TGTGCCAGCAGCCCTACATCCCGGACAGGGAATCTGGGCTACACCTTC. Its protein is CASSPTSRTGNLGYTF.

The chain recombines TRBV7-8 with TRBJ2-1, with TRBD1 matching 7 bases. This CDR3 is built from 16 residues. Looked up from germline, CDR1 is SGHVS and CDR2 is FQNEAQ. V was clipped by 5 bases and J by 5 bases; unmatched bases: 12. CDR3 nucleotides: TGTGCCAGCAGCCCAAAGGGGGCGGTGAGCGACAATGAGCAGTTCTTC. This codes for CASSPKGAVSDNEQFF.

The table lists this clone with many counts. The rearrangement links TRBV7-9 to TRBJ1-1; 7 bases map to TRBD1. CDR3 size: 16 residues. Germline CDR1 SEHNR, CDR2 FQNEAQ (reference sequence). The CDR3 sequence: CATAIFAGQGGTEAFF. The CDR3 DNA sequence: TGTGCTACAGCCATCTTCGCCGGCCAGGGGGGAACTGAAGCTTTCTTT.

CDR3 amino acids: CASSPLGLALLNEQFF. In DNA, the CDR3 is TGTGCCAGCAGTCCGTTGGGACTAGCGCTGCTCAATGAGCAGTTCTTC. V gene TRBV7-9 combines with J gene TRBJ2-1, with TRBD2 identical over 10 bases. CDR1 and CDR2 (germline): SEHNR, FQNEAQ (reference sequence). This CDR3 has 16 residues. V shed 6 bases and J 6 bases; nucleotides not matched to a gene: 11.

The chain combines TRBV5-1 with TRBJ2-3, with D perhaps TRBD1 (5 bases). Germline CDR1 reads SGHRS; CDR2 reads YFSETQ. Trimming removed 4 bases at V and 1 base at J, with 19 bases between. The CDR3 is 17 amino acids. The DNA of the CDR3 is TGCGCCAGCAGCCCGCGACCCCGGCAGGGTCGCACAGATACGCAGTATTTT. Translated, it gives CASSPRPRQGRTDTQYF.

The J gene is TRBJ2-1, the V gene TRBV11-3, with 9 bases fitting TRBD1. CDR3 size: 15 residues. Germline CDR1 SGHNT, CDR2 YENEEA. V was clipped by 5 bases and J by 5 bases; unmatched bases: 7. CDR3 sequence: CASSNRDRVDNEQFF. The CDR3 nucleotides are TGTGCCAGCAGCAACCGGGACAGGGTGGACAATGAGCAGTTCTTC. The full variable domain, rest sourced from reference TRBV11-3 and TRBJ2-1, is EAGVVQSPRYKIIEKKQPVAFWCNPISGHNTLYWYLQNLGQGPELLIRYENEEAVDDSQLPKDRFSAERLKGVDSTLKIQPAELGDSAVYLCASSNRDRVDNEQFFGPGTRLTVL.

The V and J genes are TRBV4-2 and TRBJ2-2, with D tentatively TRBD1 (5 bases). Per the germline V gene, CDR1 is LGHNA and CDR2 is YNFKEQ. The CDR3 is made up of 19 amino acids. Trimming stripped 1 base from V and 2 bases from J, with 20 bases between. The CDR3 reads CASSQAAGLWTPNTGELFF. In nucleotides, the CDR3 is TGTGCCAGCAGCCAAGCCGCAGGGCTTTGGACGCCCAACACCGGGGAGCTGTTTTTT.

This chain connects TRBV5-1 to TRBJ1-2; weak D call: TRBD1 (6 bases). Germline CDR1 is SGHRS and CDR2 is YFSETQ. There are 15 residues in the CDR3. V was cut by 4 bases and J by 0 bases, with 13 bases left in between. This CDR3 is CASSITGSSNYGYTF. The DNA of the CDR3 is TGCGCCAGCAGCATAACAGGGTCCTCTAACTATGGCTACACCTTC.

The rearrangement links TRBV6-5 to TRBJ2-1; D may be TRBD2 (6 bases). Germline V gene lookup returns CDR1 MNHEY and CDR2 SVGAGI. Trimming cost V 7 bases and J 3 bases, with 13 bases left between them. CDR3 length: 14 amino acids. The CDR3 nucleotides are TGTGCCAGCACTGCTCAGGGAGGCTACAATGAGCAGTTCTTC. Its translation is CASTAQGGYNEQFF.

CDR3 region: CASQREVSGANVLTF. The CDR3 DNA reads TGTGCCAGCCAGAGGGAGGTTTCGGGGGCCAACGTCCTGACTTTC. The chain has TRBV6-5 and TRBJ2-6, with D perhaps matching TRBD2 (6 bases). This CDR3 is 15 amino acids long. The V end was cut by 8 bases, the J end by 4 bases, with 15 bases between. Germline values: CDR1 MNHEY, CDR2 SVGAGI.

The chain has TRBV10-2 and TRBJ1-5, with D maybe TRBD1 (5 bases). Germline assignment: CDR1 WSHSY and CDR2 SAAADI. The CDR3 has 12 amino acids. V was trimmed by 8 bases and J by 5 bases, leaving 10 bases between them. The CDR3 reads CASGALYQPQHF. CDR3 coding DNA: TGCGCCAGCGGGGCCCTATATCAGCCCCAGCATTTT.